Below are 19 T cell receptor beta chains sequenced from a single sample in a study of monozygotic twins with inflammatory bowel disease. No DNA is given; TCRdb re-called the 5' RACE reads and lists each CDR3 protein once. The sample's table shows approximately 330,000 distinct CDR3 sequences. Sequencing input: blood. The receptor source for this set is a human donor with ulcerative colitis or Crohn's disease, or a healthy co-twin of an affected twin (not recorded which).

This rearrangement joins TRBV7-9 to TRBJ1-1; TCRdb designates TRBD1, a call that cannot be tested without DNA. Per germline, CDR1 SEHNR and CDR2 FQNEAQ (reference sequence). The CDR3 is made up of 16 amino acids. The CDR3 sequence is CASSFQGGTMNTEAFF.

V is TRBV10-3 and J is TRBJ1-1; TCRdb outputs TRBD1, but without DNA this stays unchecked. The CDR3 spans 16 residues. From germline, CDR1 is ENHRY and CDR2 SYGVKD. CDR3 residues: CAISALTDRGGTEAFF.

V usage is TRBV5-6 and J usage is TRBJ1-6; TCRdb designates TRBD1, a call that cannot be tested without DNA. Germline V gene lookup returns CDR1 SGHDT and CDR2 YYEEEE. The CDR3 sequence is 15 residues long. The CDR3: CASSEQGAYNSPLHF.

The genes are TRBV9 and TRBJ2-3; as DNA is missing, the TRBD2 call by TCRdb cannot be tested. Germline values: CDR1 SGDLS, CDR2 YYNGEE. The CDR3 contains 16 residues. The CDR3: CASSLPTSRSTDTQYF.

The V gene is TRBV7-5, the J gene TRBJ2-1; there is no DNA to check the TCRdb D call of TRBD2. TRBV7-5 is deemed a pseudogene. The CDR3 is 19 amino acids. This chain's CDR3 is CISVSEAIPPAGGDNEQFF.

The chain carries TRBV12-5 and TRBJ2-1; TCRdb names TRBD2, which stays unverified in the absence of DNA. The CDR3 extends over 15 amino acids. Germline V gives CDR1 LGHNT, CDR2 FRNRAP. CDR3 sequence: CASGPGRWVGDEQFF.

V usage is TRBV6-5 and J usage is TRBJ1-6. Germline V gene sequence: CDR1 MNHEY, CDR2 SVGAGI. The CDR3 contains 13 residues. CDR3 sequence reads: CASSYRVASPLHF.

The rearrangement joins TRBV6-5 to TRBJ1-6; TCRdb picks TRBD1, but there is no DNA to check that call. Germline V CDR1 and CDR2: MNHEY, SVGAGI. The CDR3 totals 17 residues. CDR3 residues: CASSYPAYAGHNSPLHF.

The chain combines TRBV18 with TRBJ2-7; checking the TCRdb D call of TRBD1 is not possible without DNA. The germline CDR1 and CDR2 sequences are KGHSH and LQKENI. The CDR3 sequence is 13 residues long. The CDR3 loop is CASSRDGAYEQYF.

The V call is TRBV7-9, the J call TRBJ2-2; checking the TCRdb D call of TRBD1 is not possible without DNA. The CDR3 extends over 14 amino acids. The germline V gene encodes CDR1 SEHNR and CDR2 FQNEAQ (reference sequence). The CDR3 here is CASRRQGDTGELFF.

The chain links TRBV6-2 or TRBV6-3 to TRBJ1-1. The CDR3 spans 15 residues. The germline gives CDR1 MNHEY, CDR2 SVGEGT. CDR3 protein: CASAPSGGVRTEAFF.

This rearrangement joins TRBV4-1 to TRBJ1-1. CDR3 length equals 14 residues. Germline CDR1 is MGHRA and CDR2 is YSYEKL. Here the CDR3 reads CASSPPGGRTEAFF.

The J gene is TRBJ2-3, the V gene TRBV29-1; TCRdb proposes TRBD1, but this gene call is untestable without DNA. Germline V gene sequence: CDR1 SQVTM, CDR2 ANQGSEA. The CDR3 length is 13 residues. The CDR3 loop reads CSVESGAGNTQYF.

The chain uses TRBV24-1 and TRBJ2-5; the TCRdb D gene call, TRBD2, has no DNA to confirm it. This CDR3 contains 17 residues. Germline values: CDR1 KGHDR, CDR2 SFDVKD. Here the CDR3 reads CATSDATFTSGRQTQYF.

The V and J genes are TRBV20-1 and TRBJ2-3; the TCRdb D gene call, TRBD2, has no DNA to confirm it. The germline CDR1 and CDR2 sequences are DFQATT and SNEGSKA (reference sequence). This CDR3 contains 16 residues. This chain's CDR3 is CSAPPFTSGNTDTQYF.

This chain's CDR3 is CASSWRTSEREQYF. This chain connects TRBV4-1 to TRBJ2-7; as DNA is missing, the TRBD2 call by TCRdb cannot be tested. The CDR3 loop spans 14 amino acids. Per the germline V gene, CDR1 is MGHRA and CDR2 is YSYEKL.

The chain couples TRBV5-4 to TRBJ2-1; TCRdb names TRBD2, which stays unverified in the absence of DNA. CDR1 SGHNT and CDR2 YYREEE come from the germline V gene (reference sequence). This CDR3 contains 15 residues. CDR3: CASSPEVRGKNEQFF.

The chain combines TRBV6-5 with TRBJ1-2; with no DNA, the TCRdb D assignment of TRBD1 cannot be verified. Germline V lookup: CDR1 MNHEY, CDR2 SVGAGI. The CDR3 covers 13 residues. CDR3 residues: CASNRDRGYGYTF.

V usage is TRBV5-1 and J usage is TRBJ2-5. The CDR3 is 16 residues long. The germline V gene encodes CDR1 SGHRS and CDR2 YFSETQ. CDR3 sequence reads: CASSLDSRYTQETQYF. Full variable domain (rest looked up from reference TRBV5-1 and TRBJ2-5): KAGVTQTPRYLIKTRGQQVTLSCSPISGHRSVSWYQQTPGQGLQFLFEYFSETQRNKGNFPGRFSGRQFSNSRSEMNVSTLELGDSALYLCASSLDSRYTQETQYFGPGTRLLVL.